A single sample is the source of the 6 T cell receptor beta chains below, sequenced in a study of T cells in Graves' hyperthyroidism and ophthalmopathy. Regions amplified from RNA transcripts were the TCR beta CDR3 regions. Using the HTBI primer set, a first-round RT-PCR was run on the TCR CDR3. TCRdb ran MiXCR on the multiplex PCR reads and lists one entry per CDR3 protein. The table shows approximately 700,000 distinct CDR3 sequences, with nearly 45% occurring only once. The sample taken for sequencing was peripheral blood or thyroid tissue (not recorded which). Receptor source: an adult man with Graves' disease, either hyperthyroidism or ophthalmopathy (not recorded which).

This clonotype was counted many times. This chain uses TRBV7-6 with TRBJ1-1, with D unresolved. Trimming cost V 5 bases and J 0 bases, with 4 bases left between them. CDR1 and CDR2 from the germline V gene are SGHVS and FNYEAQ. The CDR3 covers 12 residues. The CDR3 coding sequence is TGTGCCAGCAGCGGGGTGAACACTGAAGCTTTCTTT. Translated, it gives CASSGVNTEAFF.

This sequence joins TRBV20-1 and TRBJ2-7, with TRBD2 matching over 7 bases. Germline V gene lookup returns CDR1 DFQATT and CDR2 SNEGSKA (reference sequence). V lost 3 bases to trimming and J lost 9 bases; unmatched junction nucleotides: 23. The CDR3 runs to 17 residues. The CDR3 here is CSASKTSRSPEKAGQYF. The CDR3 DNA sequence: TGCAGTGCTAGTAAGACTAGCCGATCCCCAGAAAAAGCTGGGCAGTACTTC.

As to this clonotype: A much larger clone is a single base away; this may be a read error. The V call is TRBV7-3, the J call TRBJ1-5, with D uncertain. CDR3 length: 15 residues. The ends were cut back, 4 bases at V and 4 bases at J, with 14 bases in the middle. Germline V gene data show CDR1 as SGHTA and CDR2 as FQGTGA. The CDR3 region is CASSSSPLGNQPQHF. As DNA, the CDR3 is TGTGCCAGCAGCTCATCACCACTAGGTAATCAGCCCCAGCATTTT.

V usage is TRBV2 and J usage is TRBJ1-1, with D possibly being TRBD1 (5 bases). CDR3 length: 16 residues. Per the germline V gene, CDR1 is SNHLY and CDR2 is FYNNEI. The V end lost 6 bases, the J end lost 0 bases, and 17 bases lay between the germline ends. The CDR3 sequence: CASSLPSGLMNTEAFF. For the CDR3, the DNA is TGTGCCAGCAGCCTACCCTCAGGGCTAATGAACACTGAAGCTTTCTTT.

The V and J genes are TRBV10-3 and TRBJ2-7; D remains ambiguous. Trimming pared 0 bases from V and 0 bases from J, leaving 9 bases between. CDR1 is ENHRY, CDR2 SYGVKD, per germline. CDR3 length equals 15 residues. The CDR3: CAISESVGSSYEQYF. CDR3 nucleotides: TGTGCCATCAGTGAGTCGGTGGGCAGCTCCTACGAGCAGTACTTC.

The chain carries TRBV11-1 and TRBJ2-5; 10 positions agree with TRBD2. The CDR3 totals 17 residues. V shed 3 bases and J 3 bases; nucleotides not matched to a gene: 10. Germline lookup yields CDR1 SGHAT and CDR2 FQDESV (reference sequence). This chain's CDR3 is CASSFQLLAGLEETQYF. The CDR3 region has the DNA TGTGCCAGCAGCTTTCAATTACTAGCGGGATTGGAAGAGACCCAGTACTTC.